The 20 T cell receptor beta chains reported below all come from one sample, sequenced in a study of long-term antiretroviral therapy in people with HIV. Runs used v3.0 of the immunoSEQ assay and were done at survey level. Only in-frame clones appear in the TCRdb table, and some are missing; sequencing was by immunoSEQ multiplex PCR. The table has fewer than 55,000 clones, about 95% seen once. The starting material was unsorted PBMCs, obtained 3.7 years after starting antiretroviral therapy. These receptors were collected from a woman in her fifties or sixties with HIV.

The chain is built from TRBV7-9 and TRBJ2-3; 8 nucleotides line up with TRBD2. The CDR3 runs 15 residues. Trimming at V came to 2 bases and at J to 4 bases, leaving 5 bases not matched to a gene. Germline loops: CDR1 SEHNR, CDR2 FQNEAQ (reference sequence). The CDR3 region has the DNA TGTGCCAGCAGCTTACGGCTAGCGGGCTCAGATACGCAGTATTTT. Translating gives CASSLRLAGSDTQYF.

The chain carries TRBV11-1 and TRBJ2-3; 9 bases line up with TRBD1. From germline, CDR1 is SGHAT and CDR2 FQDESV (reference sequence). This CDR3 has 16 residues. Trimming removed 7 bases from V and 5 bases from J; junction bases left unmatched: 13. CDR3 nucleotides: TGTGCCAGCAACCCACAGGGGACAGGGCTTCAAGATACGCAGTATTTT. This gives the protein CASNPQGTGLQDTQYF. Using reference TRBV11-1 and TRBJ2-3 for the parts outside the CDR3, the full variable domain is EAEVAQSPRYKITEKSQAVAFWCDPISGHATLYWYRQILGQGPELLVQFQDESVVDDSQLPKDRFSAERLKGVDSTLKIQPAELGDSAMYLCASNPQGTGLQDTQYFGPGTRLTVL.

The V and J genes are TRBV7-9 and TRBJ1-6; 7 positions match TRBD1. Per germline, CDR1 SEHNR and CDR2 FQNEAQ (reference sequence). Germline trimming cut 5 bases from V and 6 bases from J; bases unmatched to any gene: 13. The length of the CDR3 is 17 residues. Here the CDR3 reads CASSPRQGFVINSPLHF. As DNA, the CDR3 is TGTGCCAGCAGCCCAAGACAGGGCTTCGTTATTAATTCACCCCTCCACTTT. The full variable domain, its missing parts supplied by reference TRBV7-9 and TRBJ1-6, is DTGVSQNPRHKITKRGQNVTFRCDPISEHNRLYWYRQTLGQGPEFLTYFQNEAQLEKSRLLSDRFSAERPKGSFSTLEIQRTEQGDSAMYLCASSPRQGFVINSPLHFGNGTRLTVT.

The chain recombines TRBV2 with TRBJ1-1; a possible D gene is TRBD1 (5 bases). V dropped 6 bases and J dropped 4 bases, with 12 bases sitting between them. CDR3 length: 13 amino acids. Germline-derived CDR1 and CDR2 are SNHLY and FYNNEI. The CDR3 region has the DNA TGTGCCAGCAGAAAGGAAGGGGCCACTGAAGCTTTCTTT. It encodes CASRKEGATEAFF.

This clone was seen just once. DNA of the CDR3: TGTGCCAGCAGGGCCGGGGAGTGGGGTATCGACGAGCAGTACTTC. The encoded protein is CASRAGEWGIDEQYF. The rearrangement links TRBV6-5 to TRBJ2-7; D is possibly TRBD2 (5 bases). This CDR3 has 15 residues. Germline CDR1 is MNHEY and CDR2 is SVGAGI. The germline V and J ends were trimmed by 6 bases and 5 bases, with 20 bases remaining between them.

The rearrangement uses TRBV9 and TRBJ1-2; the D is unclear. Per germline, CDR1 SGDLS and CDR2 YYNGEE. The CDR3 covers 13 residues. Trimming took 0 bases from V and 0 from J, leaving 3 bases between them. The CDR3 here is CASSVATNYGYTF. Written as DNA, the CDR3 is TGTGCCAGCAGCGTAGCGACTAACTATGGCTACACCTTC.

The chain carries TRBV2 and TRBJ2-7; maybe TRBD2 (5 bases). Trimming took 3 bases from V and 5 from J, leaving 23 bases between them. Looked up from germline, CDR1 is SNHLY and CDR2 is FYNNEI. The CDR3 is 17 residues long. The CDR3 nucleotides read TGTGCCAGCAGTGAGGGAGAGGTGGGCCTTCTAGGCCACGAGCAGTACTTC. Protein product: CASSEGEVGLLGHEQYF. The entire variable domain, with the rest obtained from reference TRBV2 and TRBJ2-7, is as follows: EPEVTQTPSHQVTQMGQEVILRCVPISNHLYFYWYRQILGQKVEFLVSFYNNEISEKSEIFDDQFSVERPDGSNFTLKIRSTKLEDSAMYFCASSEGEVGLLGHEQYFGPGTRLTVT.

This chain joins TRBV19 and TRBJ2-1; TRBD1 matches at 8 bases. CDR3 length: 15 amino acids. The V gene end was trimmed by 7 bases and the J gene end by 7 bases; junction bases not matched to a gene: 12. The germline gives CDR1 LNHDA, CDR2 SQIVND (reference sequence). CDR3 nucleotide sequence: TGTGCCAGTAACCCAGGGGGCAGGGTCGGGAATGAGCAGTTCTTC. Amino acids: CASNPGGRVGNEQFF.

This sequence joins TRBV27 and TRBJ2-4, with 16 bases fitting TRBD2. Germline CDR1 MNHEY, CDR2 SMNVEV (reference sequence). After removal of 5 bases from V and 0 bases from J, the junction contained 10 bases not matched to a gene. This CDR3 has 20 residues. The CDR3 protein is CASSPSGLAGGYLAKNIQYF. CDR3 DNA: TGTGCCAGCAGTCCCTCGGGACTAGCGGGGGGGTATTTAGCCAAAAACATTCAGTACTTC.

The chain recombines TRBV6-5 with TRBJ1-2, with a tentative D call TRBD1 (5 bases). Germline V lookup: CDR1 MNHEY, CDR2 SVGAGI. The CDR3 covers 15 residues. The ends were cut back, 0 bases at V and 4 bases at J, with 12 bases in the middle. The CDR3 spells CASSYSRTNPYGYTF. Here the CDR3 DNA reads TGTGCCAGCAGTTACTCCCGGACAAATCCCTATGGCTACACCTTC.

This clone came up once. The chain has TRBV7-3 and TRBJ2-7, with D perhaps matching TRBD1 (5 bases). The germline CDR1 and CDR2 sequences are SGHTA and FQGTGA. The CDR3 covers 14 residues. Trimming removed 2 bases from V and 2 bases from J, with 10 bases in between. In nucleotides, the CDR3 is TGTGCCAGCAGCTTAGGGGCAGGGCCCTACGAGCAGTACTTC. Translation: CASSLGAGPYEQYF. Full variable domain (remainder filled in from reference TRBV7-3 and TRBJ2-7): GAGVSQTPSNKVTEKGKYVELRCDPISGHTALYWYRQSLGQGPEFLIYFQGTGAADDSGLPNDRFFAVRPEGSVSTLKIQRTERGDSAVYLCASSLGAGPYEQYFGPGTRLTVT.

The chain employs TRBV6-6 and TRBJ2-7; the D gene is possibly TRBD1 (5 bases). From germline, CDR1 is MNHNY and CDR2 SVGAGI (reference sequence). V lost 2 bases to trimming and J lost 2 bases, with 7 bases between them. The CDR3 is 13 amino acids. The CDR3: CASSYLDTYEQYF. The CDR3 DNA reads as TGTGCCAGCAGTTACCTGGACACCTACGAGCAGTACTTC.

This chain joins TRBV5-6 and TRBJ2-5; D not resolved. The CDR3 totals 12 residues. The germline gives CDR1 SGHDT, CDR2 YYEEEE. V shed 2 bases and J shed 2 bases, with 4 bases lying between them. The CDR3 bases are TGTGCCAGCAGCTTCGTGCAAGAGACCCAGTACTTC. Translating gives CASSFVQETQYF.

This chain connects TRBV2 to TRBJ1-5; D remains unclear. The CDR3 is made up of 14 amino acids. Germline lookup yields CDR1 SNHLY and CDR2 FYNNEI. The V and J ends lost 0 bases and 4 bases respectively, with 7 bases between them. CDR3 loop: CASSEAQRNQPQHF. The CDR3 DNA follows: TGTGCCAGCAGTGAAGCGCAGCGGAATCAGCCCCAGCATTTT.

The chain carries TRBV6-5 and TRBJ2-7; 13 nucleotides match TRBD2. The CDR3 is made up of 15 amino acids. V gave up 8 bases and J gave up 2 bases; unmatched junction bases: 6. Per germline, CDR1 MNHEY and CDR2 SVGAGI. The CDR3 spells CASGTSGESAYEQYF. CDR3 nucleotides: TGTGCCAGCGGGACTAGCGGGGAATCAGCCTACGAGCAGTACTTC.

V is TRBV25-1 and J is TRBJ2-3; D perhaps matches TRBD1 (5 bases). Germline CDR1 is MGHDK and CDR2 is SYGVNS. This CDR3 region has 14 residues. V was pared by 3 bases and J by 2 bases, with 9 bases between. The CDR3 nucleotides read TGTGCCAGCAGTGACAGGGCCCCCACAGATACGCAGTATTTT. Translation: CASSDRAPTDTQYF.

The chain recombines TRBV6-6 with TRBJ2-7; D unresolved. The CDR3 covers 14 residues. CDR1 is MNHNY, CDR2 SVGAGI, per germline (reference sequence). Deletions cut 5 bases from V and 1 base from J, with 12 bases between. The CDR3 loop is CASSLLTQSYEQYF. For the CDR3, the DNA is TGTGCCAGCAGTCTCCTGACGCAGTCCTACGAGCAGTACTTC.

The chain combines TRBV10-2 with TRBJ2-7, with 7 bases that match TRBD2. Germline values: CDR1 WSHSY, CDR2 SAAADI. CDR3 length: 15 amino acids. With 2 bases clipped from V and 0 bases from J, the junction kept 4 bases outside the gene matches. CDR3 in amino acids: CASSEPSGPSYEQYF. The CDR3 DNA is TGCGCCAGCAGTGAGCCTAGCGGCCCCTCCTACGAGCAGTACTTC.

The chain links TRBV7-3 to TRBJ2-1; 11 positions match TRBD2. Germline V lookup: CDR1 SGHTA, CDR2 FQGTGA. J gave up 5 bases and V 2 bases, and 5 bases lay outside the gene matches. CDR3 length: 16 amino acids. For the CDR3, the DNA is TGTGCCAGCAGCTTAGAAGGGACTAGCGGACACAATGAGCAGTTCTTC. Protein product: CASSLEGTSGHNEQFF.

V is TRBV7-2 and J is TRBJ2-7, with D tentatively TRBD1 or TRBD2 (5 bases each). Germline lookup yields CDR1 SGHTA and CDR2 FQGNSA. This CDR3 has 15 residues. V was shortened by 1 base and J by 2 bases, with 12 bases between the two germline ends. The CDR3 DNA follows: TGTGCCAGCAGCTTAGGGGGGAGTAGAACCTACGAGCAGTACTTC. Translating gives CASSLGGSRTYEQYF. The variable domain in full, with the rest retrieved from reference TRBV7-2 and TRBJ2-7, is GAGVSQSPSNKVTEKGKDVELRCDPISGHTALYWYRQSLGQGLEFLIYFQGNSAPDKSGLPSDRFSAERTGGSVSTLTIQRTQQEDSAVYLCASSLGGSRTYEQYFGPGTRLTVT.